This T cell receptor (beta chain) was captured by sequencing in a study of shared clonotypes between healthy human individuals (dated by TCRdb to between 2020 and 2021). A note on the overall study: The cohort included three men and a couple of women between 18 and 49 years of age. Different laboratories and diverse techniques were used to prepare libraries and sequence TCR repertoires, to increase sequencing depth and limit assay-specific biases. For each donor, CD4 naive and CD4 memory were each run on three plates, CD8 naive on two plates, and CD8 memory on one plate. Leukapheresis yielded between about 0.94 and 9 billion PBMCs per donor. The study deeply sequenced blood TCR repertoires of about 5 healthy adults to estimate repertoire size and the extent of clonotype sharing between individuals.

Trimming leaves V shorter by 4 bases and J shorter by 4 bases, with the junction holding 12 bases beyond the gene matches. Reading from cysteine to phenylalanine, the CDR3 counts 16 amino acids. The CDR3 DNA has 48 bases and is translated from base 1. For CDR1 and CDR2, the germline V gene lists SGHRS and YFSETQ. The study at large found these results: About 5% of naive CD4, 3% to 3.5% of naive CD8, roughly 2.4% of memory CD4, and about 0.4% of memory CD8 clonotypes were shared across several donors. Pairwise subsampling indicated that sequencing depth was expected to affect the degree of clonotype sharing among donors. The genetic and exposure-history diversity represented was limited by the small number of donors. Compared with non-shared clonotypes, clonotypes shared by all four sorted-subset donors had higher generation probabilities. Sampling was limited to blood, and TCR repertoires in tissue likely differ from TCR repertoires in blood. Even with the large sequencing depth, rarefaction of the sorted-subset datasets indicated that sequencing was incomplete. Naive subsets generally had larger estimated clonotype richness than memory subsets did.

Using the deep immunoSEQ assay, multiplex PCR amplified TCR CDR3 regions from genomic DNA. Extracted genomic DNA from each cell subset was distributed evenly across all wells of several immunoSEQ 96-well plates, and each plate was treated as a replicate. For sorted subsets, each replicate PCR was loaded with roughly 0.2 ug genomic DNA, equivalent to approximately 33,000 T cell genomes. The purified libraries were quantified using a Qubit 3.0 fluorometer, sized with a Bioanalyzer 2100, and then quantified again using the KAPA Library Quantification kit. A separate single-read 150-cycle Illumina NextSeq 550 flow cell was used to sequence each immunoSEQ 96-well plate. On the authors' methods: The immunoSEQ output contained only junctional sequences without quality scores, so filtering could not match that applied to full-length reads. Sequences were annotated with PyIR, a Python wrapper for IgBLAST v1.9, using IMGT germline references to assign V/J genes and CDR3. Reads were filtered out if the reads had weak V/J assignments (E-value above 1e-6), no CDR3, stop codons, out-of-frame junctions, or ambiguous translated residues. A V3J clonotype was defined by an identical inferred V gene, J gene, and CDR3 amino acid sequence. The percentage overlap between two repertoires was calculated by dividing the number of shared unique clonotypes by the size of the smaller repertoire. Richness of each repertoire was evaluated using RTK rarefaction, the Chao1 estimator, and Recon v2.1 estimates of unobserved clonotypes. OLGA was used to compute generation probabilities for all TCRbeta clonotypes that the gDNA method yielded from a handful of donors. TCRdb took over this immuneACCESS table, retaining in-frame rearrangements with V and J assigned. Such tables are incomplete; in checked studies, under half of the missing clones stem from an unresolved V gene, and the remainder is unexplained. The V and J calls and clone size are taken from that table; D and trimming were inferred from the DNA. This sample comprises about 2.4 million clones, approximately 93% of them detected only once. More than 0.35% of the sample lies in the top ten.

Healthy HIV-negative adults with no recently reported acute infections or vaccinations were included as donors. Only Caucasian adults living in Nashville, Tennessee, USA were represented among the donors. CD4+ T cells were enriched by magnetic negative selection; naive cells were then positively selected on CD45RA, and the negative fraction formed the memory subset. Blood was collected by leukapheresis, and PBMCs were isolated by Ficoll-Histopaque density gradient centrifugation and then cryopreserved in liquid nitrogen vapor phase. Analytical flow cytometry was used to check the purity and quantity of every magnetically sorted T cell population. Each sorted fraction had its genomic DNA isolated and then quantified by UV absorbance on a Nanodrop 2000c. Of note for this clone: Which antigen it targets is not known. Base qualities are not recorded, but no much larger clone differs from it by a single base.

Sequenced: naive CD4+ T cells from PBMCs. This sample's cell subset or site label indicates: CD45RA+ positively selected. The chain employs TRBV5-1 and TRBJ2-7; TRBD2 aligns with 9 central bases. The TCR comes from a man between 18 and 35 years old in good health. Some clones in this sample may be carry-over from other donors' samples. The nucleotide sequence reads as follows: TGCGCCAGCAGCCCTGGAGGGGCTAGCGGGGTTTACGAGCAGTACTTC. Its protein reads: CASSPGGASGVYEQYF. Reference TRBV5-1 and TRBJ2-7 proteins supply the regions before and after the CDR3; the full variable domain is: KAGVTQTPRYLIKTRGQQVTLSCSPISGHRSVSWYQQTPGQGLQFLFEYFSETQRNKGNFPGRFSGRQFSNSRSEMNVSTLELGDSALYLCASSPGGASGVYEQYFGPGTRLTVT.